This is a list of T cell receptor beta chains from one sample in a study of control samples from healthy donors and cancer patients. Measured with immunoSEQ multiplex PCR; TCRdb has only the in-frame clones, and not every one. Among around 72,000 clones, more than 75% were seen once, and the ten largest hold roughly 16%. The specimen was blood. The receptors derive from a man over 45 in good health. Each CDR3 is given without its conserved first and last residue. Each record gives: J gene, V gene, CDR3 protein.

j_call: TRBJ2-1; v_call: TRBV19; cdr3_aa: ASSIVVSGNEQF
j_call: TRBJ2-3; v_call: TRBV5-1; cdr3_aa: ASSFSQLTDTQY
j_call: TRBJ2-3; v_call: TRBV11-3; cdr3_aa: ASSARLALSGGDTQY
j_call: TRBJ1-2; v_call: TRBV13; cdr3_aa: ASSFGAWGGSYGYT
j_call: TRBJ1-1; v_call: TRBV5-1; cdr3_aa: ASSLGARALTEAF
j_call: TRBJ2-7; v_call: TRBV7-7; cdr3_aa: ASSSGISGSYEQY
j_call: TRBJ1-6; v_call: TRBV7-9; cdr3_aa: ASSGSYNSPLH
j_call: TRBJ2-1; v_call: TRBV9; cdr3_aa: ASSVTTAGTSSYNEQF
j_call: TRBJ2-1; v_call: TRBV5-1; cdr3_aa: ASSLQTGGHNEQF
j_call: TRBJ2-7; v_call: TRBV13; cdr3_aa: ASSSSPSGVSYEQY
j_call: TRBJ2-1; v_call: TRBV30; cdr3_aa: AWSPPSGRFLEQF
j_call: TRBJ1-3; v_call: TRBV18; cdr3_aa: ASSPGTGGSGNTIY
j_call: TRBJ2-7; v_call: TRBV5-3; cdr3_aa: ARSLADEQY
j_call: TRBJ2-7; v_call: TRBV30; cdr3_aa: AWRPRGGLSLYEQY
j_call: TRBJ1-6; v_call: TRBV3-1/TRBV3-2; cdr3_aa: ASSQVPESPLH
j_call: TRBJ1-3; v_call: TRBV30; cdr3_aa: AWESGQGLDTIY
j_call: TRBJ1-1; v_call: TRBV4-2; cdr3_aa: ASSQQDLGTEAF
j_call: TRBJ2-5; v_call: TRBV7-9; cdr3_aa: ASSLVNAKETQY
j_call: TRBJ2-5; v_call: TRBV4-2; cdr3_aa: ASSQVGLAGGHEGFETQY
j_call: TRBJ2-5; v_call: TRBV11-3; cdr3_aa: ASSFAGGWGETQY
j_call: TRBJ2-7; v_call: TRBV6-5; cdr3_aa: ASSYSAGEGGEQY
j_call: TRBJ1-4; v_call: TRBV5-8; cdr3_aa: ASSFPLGAVNEKLF
j_call: TRBJ1-1; v_call: TRBV6-1; cdr3_aa: ASSEAQLNAF
j_call: TRBJ2-1; v_call: TRBV2; cdr3_aa: ASSEGLAASEQF
j_call: TRBJ2-1; v_call: TRBV11-2; cdr3_aa: ASSLELAGAGGYEQF
j_call: TRBJ1-5; v_call: TRBV6-5; cdr3_aa: ASSYNGQNQPQH
j_call: TRBJ1-2; v_call: TRBV4-1; cdr3_aa: ASSSVGHYGYT
j_call: TRBJ2-3; v_call: TRBV29-1; cdr3_aa: SDLRAGGSGDTQY
j_call: TRBJ1-6; v_call: TRBV6-2/TRBV6-3; cdr3_aa: ASSRSTARGNSPLH
j_call: TRBJ2-7; v_call: TRBV11-3; cdr3_aa: ASSWTSGRAYEQY
j_call: TRBJ2-7; v_call: TRBV7-6; cdr3_aa: ASSLERYEQY
j_call: TRBJ2-6; v_call: TRBV19; cdr3_aa: ASTRVDRGQSGGANVLT
j_call: TRBJ1-1; v_call: TRBV10-3; cdr3_aa: AISERGLNTEAF
j_call: TRBJ1-6; v_call: TRBV6-5; cdr3_aa: ASSYSQGPNSPLH
j_call: TRBJ2-1; v_call: TRBV19; cdr3_aa: ASSPRDRTYNEQF
j_call: TRBJ2-2; v_call: TRBV5-6; cdr3_aa: ASSSPLGLADTGELF
j_call: TRBJ1-1; v_call: TRBV15; cdr3_aa: ATSRDWAGEAF